The rows below give T cell receptor beta chains drawn from one sample of a study of human T cells and chemical hapten exposure. TCRdb reprocessed the RACE reads with MiXCR, giving one entry per CDR3 protein. The sample records fewer than 200,000 distinct CDR3 sequences, about a quarter being singletons. The input for sequencing was whole blood, taken in connection with sensitization to the hapten diphenylcyclopropenone (DPC). The origin of the receptors is a woman aged 18-29 years with alopecia areata. Some clones in this sample may be carry-over from other donors' samples. Each CDR3 is given with its conserved first and last residue. The D gene is left open where the match is weak. Only part of the rows carry a size: once, few, many, or a class if the clone is expanded.

>TRBV6-6|NA|TRBJ2-2|TRBD2
TGTGCCAGCAGTTCGGGACTAGCGCGGGGTGGAGGGGAGCTGTTTTTT
CASSSGLARGGGELFF
>TRBV20-1|NA|TRBJ1-5|NA
TGCAGTGCTTTTCGACAGAACAGTTATAGCAATCAGCCCCAGCATTTT
CSAFRQNSYSNQPQHF
>TRBV7-2|few|TRBJ2-7|NA
TGTGCCAGCAGCCAGGGACTCGTCCACTCCTACGAGCAGTACTTC
CASSQGLVHSYEQYF
>TRBV7-2|few|TRBJ1-2|NA
TGTGCCAGCAGCTTAGTCGGCTACACCTTC
CASSLVGYTF
>TRBV9|NA|TRBJ2-3|NA
TGTGCCAGCAGCCAACACCCAAACACAGATACGCAGTATTTT
CASSQHPNTDTQYF
>TRBV3-1|few|TRBJ2-1|TRBD2
TGTGCCAGCAGCCAAGTTCGACTAGCGGGGGTCCACCGACGGACAAATGAGCAGTTCTTC
CASSQVRLAGVHRRTNEQFF
>TRBV29-1|many|TRBJ2-5|NA
TGCAGCGTTGAAGAAGGATGGACATTACGTGGAAGAGGAGAGACCCAGTACTTC
CSVEEGWTLRGRGETQYF
>TRBV12-3/TRBV12-4|many|TRBJ1-1|NA
TGTGCCAGCAGTTTCCATCTCCGGGACCCATTGAACACTGAAGCTTTCTTT
CASSFHLRDPLNTEAFF
>TRBV3-1|few|TRBJ2-1|NA
TGTGCCAGCAGCCAGAGAAGGGCCGGGAATGAGCAGTTCTTC
CASSQRRAGNEQFF
>TRBV7-2|few|TRBJ2-5|NA
TGTGCCAGCAGCCCAGGGGTTTTGGCGGGGGCGCAAGAGACCCAGTACTTC
CASSPGVLAGAQETQYF
>TRBV7-2|NA|TRBJ2-7|TRBD2
TGTGCCAGCAGCTTAGCGCGAGGCGGGGGGCTTACCTACGAGCAGTACTTC
CASSLARGGGLTYEQYF
>TRBV9|many|TRBJ2-7|NA
TGTGCCAGCAGCGTTTCACCCTCCTACGAGCAGTACTTC
CASSVSPSYEQYF
>TRBV30|NA|TRBJ2-5|NA
TGTGCCTGGAGTGGATTGGGGGCCCAAGAGACCCAGTACTTC
CAWSGLGAQETQYF
>TRBV5-5|NA|TRBJ2-7|NA
TGTGCCAGCAGCCTTATTTGGCCGAAAGGGGAGAATAGGGGCTCCTACGAGCAGTACTTC
CASSLIWPKGENRGSYEQYF
>TRBV9|NA|TRBJ1-1|TRBD1
TGTGCCAGCAGCCCCCGGGACAGGAACACTGAAGCTTTCTTT
CASSPRDRNTEAFF